The rows below give T cell receptor beta chains drawn from one sample of a study of T cell changes during pregnancy in multiple sclerosis. The protocol was immunoSEQ multiplex PCR, while the TCRdb copy is restricted to in-frame clones and leaves out a portion. The table shows tens of thousands of clones, with just under 95% occurring only once. Sequences were derived from CD8+ T cells from peripheral blood mononuclear cells, sampled in the third trimester of pregnancy. These receptors all come from a female donor with multiple sclerosis, enrolled in a pregnancy study. CDR3s include the opening cysteine and the closing phenylalanine or tryptophan. The order of the fields is V gene, CDR3 length, clone size, J gene, D gene, CDR3 protein, CDR3 DNA. The D gene is left open where the match is weak. The size of a clone is reported for some rows only, either as once, few or many, or as a class for expanded clones.

TRBV14	19	-	TRBJ2-2	-	CASSPGTIGYSRPTGELFF	TGTGCCAGCAGCCCCGGGACAATTGGCTATTCGCGACCCACCGGGGAGCTGTTTTTT
TRBV13	12	-	TRBJ1-5	-	CASSLGDKPQHF	TGTGCCAGCAGCTTAGGCGACAAGCCCCAGCATTTT
TRBV27	14	-	TRBJ1-4	-	CASSFGHTNEKLFF	TGTGCCAGCAGCTTTGGACACACTAATGAAAAACTGTTTTTT
TRBV5-8	13	-	TRBJ2-7	-	CASSPPGFYEQYF	TGTGCCAGCAGCCCGCCCGGTTTCTACGAGCAGTACTTC
TRBV4-3	17	few	TRBJ1-2	TRBD1	CASSQDGMGDRGYGYTF	TGCGCCAGCAGCCAAGATGGTATGGGGGACAGGGGATATGGCTACACCTTC
TRBV7-7	15	-	TRBJ1-3	-	CASSLGEGAGNTIYF	TGTGCCAGCAGCTTAGGAGAGGGAGCTGGAAACACCATATATTTT
TRBV9	15	-	TRBJ2-1	-	CASSVGGTEGNEQFF	TGTGCCAGCAGCGTAGGAGGGACTGAGGGCAATGAGCAGTTCTTC
TRBV7-6	14	-	TRBJ2-7	TRBD1	CASSFGGDRGEQYF	TGTGCCAGCAGCTTCGGGGGAGACAGGGGCGAGCAGTACTTC
TRBV5-4	13	-	TRBJ1-2	TRBD1	CASSSGQSYGYTF	TGTGCCAGCAGTTCGGGACAGAGCTATGGCTACACCTTC
TRBV28	13	-	TRBJ2-7	-	CASRGGAVYEQYF	TGTGCCAGCAGAGGAGGGGCAGTCTACGAGCAGTACTTC
TRBV4-1	15	-	TRBJ2-7	TRBD2	CASSQGGTSGYEQYF	TGCGCCAGCAGCCAAGGAGGGACTAGCGGCTACGAGCAGTACTTC
TRBV2	14	-	TRBJ2-2	-	CASSNRLNTGELFF	TGTGCCAGCAGTAATCGACTGAACACCGGGGAGCTGTTTTTT
TRBV5-1	15	-	TRBJ2-1	TRBD2	CASSSEKRGGGFGFF	TGCGCCAGCAGCTCGGAGAAGCGGGGGGGCGGGTTCGGGTTCTTC
TRBV7-3	12	-	TRBJ2-1	-	CASSLGSNEQFF	TGTGCCAGCAGCTTAGGTAGCAATGAGCAGTTCTTC
TRBV13	13	once	TRBJ2-5	-	CASSLAGVETQYF	TGTGCCAGCAGCTTAGCCGGGGTAGAGACCCAGTACTTC
TRBV4-2	18	-	TRBJ2-4	TRBD2	CASSQIGLAGGWGNIQYF	TGTGCCAGCAGCCAAATCGGACTAGCGGGGGGGTGGGGGAACATTCAGTACTTC
TRBV15	14	-	TRBJ2-7	TRBD2	CATRSGGDPYEQYF	TGTGCCACCAGAAGCGGGGGGGATCCCTACGAGCAGTACTTC
TRBV9	14	few	TRBJ1-1	-	CASSVVVHNTEAFF	TGTGCCAGCAGCGTAGTGGTACATAACACTGAAGCTTTCTTT
TRBV6-5	14	-	TRBJ1-2	-	CASSAIASNYGYTF	TGTGCCAGCAGCGCTATAGCCTCTAACTATGGCTACACCTTC
TRBV27	13	once	TRBJ1-2	-	CASSSQSAYGYTF	TGTGCCAGCAGTTCCCAGAGCGCCTATGGCTACACCTTC
TRBV6-1	15	-	TRBJ2-2	TRBD2	CASSGTSGRPGELFF	TGTGCCAGCAGTGGGACTAGCGGGAGGCCCGGGGAGCTGTTTTTT
TRBV7-8	20	once	TRBJ2-1	TRBD2	CASSLAPGTSDSRRESEQFF	TGTGCCAGCAGCTTAGCCCCCGGGACTAGCGACTCCAGGAGAGAAAGTGAGCAGTTCTTC
TRBV6-4	17	-	TRBJ2-3	TRBD2	CASSLGVAGGHTDTQYF	TGTGCCAGCAGCCTCGGAGTTGCGGGGGGGCACACAGATACGCAGTATTTT
TRBV6-1	13	-	TRBJ1-2	-	CASKRRQFLWYTF	TGTGCCAGCAAGCGTAGGCAGTTCCTATGGTACACCTTC
TRBV7-9	17	-	TRBJ2-1	TRBD2	CASRGRGTGGLYNEQFF	TGTGCCAGCAGGGGCCGTGGGACGGGAGGACTCTACAATGAGCAGTTCTTC
TRBV6-1	15	-	TRBJ1-1	TRBD1	CASSGPGGMNTEAFF	TGTGCCAGCAGTGGACCAGGGGGGATGAACACTGAAGCTTTCTTT
TRBV7-9	16	few	TRBJ2-1	TRBD1	CASSSGAGQGAGEQFF	TGTGCCAGCAGCTCTGGGGCGGGACAGGGGGCAGGGGAGCAGTTCTTC
TRBV11-2	14	-	TRBJ2-7	-	CASSSFDSLYEQYF	TGTGCCAGCAGCTCGTTCGACAGCCTCTACGAGCAGTACTTC
TRBV27	13	-	TRBJ1-2	-	CASSLSSPGGYTF	TGTGCCAGCAGTTTATCTTCCCCCGGTGGCTACACCTTC
TRBV4-2	13	-	TRBJ2-1	-	CASSQAGNDEQFF	TGTGCCAGCAGCCAAGCGGGTAACGATGAGCAGTTCTTC
TRBV28	17	-	TRBJ2-2	-	CASSLGPGNDFGGELFF	TGTGCCAGCAGTTTAGGTCCCGGGAATGACTTTGGCGGGGAGCTGTTTTTT
TRBV29-1	13	-	TRBJ2-1	-	CSVGVSDYNEQFF	TGCAGCGTTGGGGTTAGCGACTACAATGAGCAGTTCTTC
TRBV9	13	-	TRBJ2-5	-	CASSGRGLETQYF	TGTGCCAGCAGCGGTCGCGGTCTGGAGACCCAGTACTTC
TRBV19	16	-	TRBJ2-7	TRBD1	CASSISGTGLLYEQYF	TGTGCCAGTAGTATCTCCGGGACAGGTCTCCTCTACGAGCAGTACTTC
TRBV28	15	once	TRBJ2-5	TRBD1	CASSSPTGVLETQYF	TGTGCCAGCAGTTCCCCGACAGGGGTTTTAGAGACCCAGTACTTC